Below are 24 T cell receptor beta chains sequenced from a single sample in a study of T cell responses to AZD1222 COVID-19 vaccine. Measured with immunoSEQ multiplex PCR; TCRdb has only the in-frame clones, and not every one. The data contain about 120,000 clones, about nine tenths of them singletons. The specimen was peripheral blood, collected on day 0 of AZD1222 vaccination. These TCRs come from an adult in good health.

This CDR3 reads CASSPRQGQDEKLFF. CDR3 coding DNA: TGTGCCAGCAGCCCCCGACAGGGGCAAGATGAAAAACTGTTTTTT. This chain connects TRBV7-8 to TRBJ1-4, with TRBD1 matching 8 bases. V dropped 5 bases and J dropped 6; count of bases not matched to a gene: 8. The germline V gene encodes CDR1 SGHVS and CDR2 FQNEAQ. This CDR3 spans 15 amino acids.

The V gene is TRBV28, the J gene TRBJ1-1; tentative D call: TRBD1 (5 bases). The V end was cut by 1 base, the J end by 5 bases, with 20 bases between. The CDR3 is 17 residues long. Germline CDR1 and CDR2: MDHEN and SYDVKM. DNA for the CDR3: TGTGCCAGCAGTTTATCGGGGGTGGGGACCCTGGGGACTGAAGCTTTCTTT. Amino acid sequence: CASSLSGVGTLGTEAFF. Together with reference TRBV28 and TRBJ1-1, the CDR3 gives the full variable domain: DVKVTQSSRYLVKRTGEKVFLECVQDMDHENMFWYRQDPGLGLRLIYFSYDVKMKEKGDIPEGYSVSREKKERFSLILESASTNQTSMYLCASSLSGVGTLGTEAFFGQGTRLTVV.

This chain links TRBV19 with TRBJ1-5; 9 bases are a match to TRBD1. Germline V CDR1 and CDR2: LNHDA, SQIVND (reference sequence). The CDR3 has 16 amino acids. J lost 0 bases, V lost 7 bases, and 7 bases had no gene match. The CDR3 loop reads CASKKGQGNSNQPQHF. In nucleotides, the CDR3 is TGTGCCAGTAAAAAGGGACAGGGAAATAGCAATCAGCCCCAGCATTTT.

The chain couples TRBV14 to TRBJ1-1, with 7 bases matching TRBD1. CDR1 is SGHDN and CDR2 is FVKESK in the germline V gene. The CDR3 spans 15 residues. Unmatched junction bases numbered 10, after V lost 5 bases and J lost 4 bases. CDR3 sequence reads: CASSSGQDLATEAFF. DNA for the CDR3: TGTGCCAGCAGCTCAGGACAGGATTTGGCCACTGAAGCTTTCTTT.

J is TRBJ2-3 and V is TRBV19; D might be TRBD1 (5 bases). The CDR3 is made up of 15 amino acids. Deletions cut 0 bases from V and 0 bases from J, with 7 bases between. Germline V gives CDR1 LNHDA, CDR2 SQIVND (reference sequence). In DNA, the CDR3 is TGTGCCAGTAGTATAGATCCAGGGAGCACAGATACGCAGTATTTT. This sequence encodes CASSIDPGSTDTQYF.

The CDR3 region has the DNA TGCGCCAGCAGCTTGGAGGAGTCTTATCCGAGGGGCTACACCTTC. The encoded protein is CASSLEESYPRGYTF. This rearrangement joins TRBV5-1 to TRBJ1-2; D is undetermined. CDR1 and CDR2 (germline): SGHRS, YFSETQ. This CDR3 region has 15 residues. V was trimmed by 0 bases and J by 8 bases, leaving 17 bases between them.

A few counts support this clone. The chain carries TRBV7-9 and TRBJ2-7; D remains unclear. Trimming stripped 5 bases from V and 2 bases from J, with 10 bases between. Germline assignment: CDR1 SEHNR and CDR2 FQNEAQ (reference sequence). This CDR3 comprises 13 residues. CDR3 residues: CASSPQVTYEQYF. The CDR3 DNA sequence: TGTGCCAGCAGCCCCCAAGTTACCTACGAGCAGTACTTC.

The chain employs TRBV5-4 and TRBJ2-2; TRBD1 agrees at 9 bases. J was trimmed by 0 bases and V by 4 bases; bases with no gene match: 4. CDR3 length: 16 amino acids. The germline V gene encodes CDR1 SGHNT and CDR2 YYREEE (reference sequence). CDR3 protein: CASSKDRGSNTGELFF. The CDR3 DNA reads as TGTGCCAGCAGCAAGGACAGGGGCTCGAACACCGGGGAGCTGTTTTTT.

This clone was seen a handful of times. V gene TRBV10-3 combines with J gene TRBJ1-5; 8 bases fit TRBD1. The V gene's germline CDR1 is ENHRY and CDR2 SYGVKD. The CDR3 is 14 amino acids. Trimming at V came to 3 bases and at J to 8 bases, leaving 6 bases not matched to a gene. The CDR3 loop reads CAISDGTGFEPQHF. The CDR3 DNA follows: TGTGCCATCAGTGATGGGACAGGATTCGAGCCCCAGCATTTT.

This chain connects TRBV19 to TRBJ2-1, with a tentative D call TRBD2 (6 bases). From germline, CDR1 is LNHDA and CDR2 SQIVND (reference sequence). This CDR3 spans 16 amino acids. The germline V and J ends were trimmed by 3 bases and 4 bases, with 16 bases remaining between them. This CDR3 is CASSIRPGGDYNEQFF. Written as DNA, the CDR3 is TGTGCCAGTAGTATCCGCCCGGGCGGGGATTACAATGAGCAGTTCTTC.

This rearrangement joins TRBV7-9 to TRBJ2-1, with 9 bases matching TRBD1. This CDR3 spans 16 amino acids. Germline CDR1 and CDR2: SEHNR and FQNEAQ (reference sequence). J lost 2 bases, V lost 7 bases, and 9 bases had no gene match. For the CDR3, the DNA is TGTGCCAGCACTCCAGAAGGGACAGGGACCTACAATGAGCAGTTCTTC. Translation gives CASTPEGTGTYNEQFF.

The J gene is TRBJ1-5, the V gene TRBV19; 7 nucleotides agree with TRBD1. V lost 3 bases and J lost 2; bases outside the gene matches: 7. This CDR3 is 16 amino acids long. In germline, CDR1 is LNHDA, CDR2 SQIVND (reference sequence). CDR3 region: CASSMMSQGGNQPQHF. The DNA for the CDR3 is TGTGCCAGTAGTATGATGTCGCAGGGGGGCAATCAGCCCCAGCATTTT.

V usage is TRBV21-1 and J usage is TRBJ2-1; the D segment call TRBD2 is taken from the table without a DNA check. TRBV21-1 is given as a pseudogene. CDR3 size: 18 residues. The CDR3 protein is CASSKSILIPLIGNEQFF. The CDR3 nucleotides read TGTGCCAGCAGCAAAAGTATTCTGATTCCCCTAATCGGCAATGAGCAGTTCTTC.

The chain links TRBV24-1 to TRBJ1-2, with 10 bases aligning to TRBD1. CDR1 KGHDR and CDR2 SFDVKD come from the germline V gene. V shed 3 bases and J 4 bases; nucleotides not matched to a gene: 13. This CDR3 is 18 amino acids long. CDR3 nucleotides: TGTGCCACCAGTGATGCCGGGACAGGGGAAGGACTAGGCTATGGCTACACCTTC. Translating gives CATSDAGTGEGLGYGYTF.

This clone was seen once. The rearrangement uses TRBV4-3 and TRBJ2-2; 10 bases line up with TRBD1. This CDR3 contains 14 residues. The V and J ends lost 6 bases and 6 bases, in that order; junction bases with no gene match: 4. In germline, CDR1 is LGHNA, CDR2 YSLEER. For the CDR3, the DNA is TGCGCCAGCAGACCGGGACAGGGGTCCGGGGAGCTGTTTTTT. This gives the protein CASRPGQGSGELFF.

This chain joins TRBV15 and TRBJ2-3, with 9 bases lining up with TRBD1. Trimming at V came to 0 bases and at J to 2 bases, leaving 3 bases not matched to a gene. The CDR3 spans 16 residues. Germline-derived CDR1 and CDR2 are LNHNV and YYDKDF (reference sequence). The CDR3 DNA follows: TGTGCCACCAGCAGAGATGGGACAGGGCCCACAGATACGCAGTATTTT. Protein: CATSRDGTGPTDTQYF.

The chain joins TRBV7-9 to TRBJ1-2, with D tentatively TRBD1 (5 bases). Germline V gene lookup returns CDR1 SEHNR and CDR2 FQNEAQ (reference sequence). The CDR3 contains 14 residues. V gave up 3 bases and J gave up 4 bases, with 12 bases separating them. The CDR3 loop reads CASSFAGFGYGYTF. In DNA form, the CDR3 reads TGTGCCAGCAGCTTTGCAGGGTTTGGCTATGGCTACACCTTC.

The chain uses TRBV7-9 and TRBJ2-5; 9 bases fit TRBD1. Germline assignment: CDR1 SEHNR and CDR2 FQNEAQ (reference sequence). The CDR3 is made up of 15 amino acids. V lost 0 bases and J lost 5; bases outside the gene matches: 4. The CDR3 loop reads CASSLATGGLETQYF. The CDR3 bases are TGTGCCAGCAGCTTAGCTACAGGGGGCTTGGAGACCCAGTACTTC.

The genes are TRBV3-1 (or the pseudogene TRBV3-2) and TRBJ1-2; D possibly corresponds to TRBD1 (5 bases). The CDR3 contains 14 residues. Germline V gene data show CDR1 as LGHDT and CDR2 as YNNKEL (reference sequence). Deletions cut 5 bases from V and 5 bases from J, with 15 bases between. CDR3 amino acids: CASSEGEWRYGYTF. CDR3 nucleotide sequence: TGTGCCAGCAGCGAAGGGGAATGGAGATATGGCTACACCTTC.

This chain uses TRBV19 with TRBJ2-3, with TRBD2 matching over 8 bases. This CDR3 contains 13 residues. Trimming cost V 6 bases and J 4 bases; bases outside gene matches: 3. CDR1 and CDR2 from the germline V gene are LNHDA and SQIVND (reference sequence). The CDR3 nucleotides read TGTGCCAGTAGGAGCGGGGGCCCAGATACGCAGTATTTT. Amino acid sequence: CASRSGGPDTQYF.

The CDR3 bases are TGCGCCAGCAGCGGGGGACAGGGCGCCATTGCAACTAATGAAAAACTGTTTTTT. This gives the protein CASSGGQGAIATNEKLFF. The chain employs TRBV5-1 and TRBJ1-4; 9 nucleotides match TRBD1. V gave up 4 bases and J gave up 0 bases; unmatched junction bases: 10. The CDR3 runs to 18 residues. From germline, CDR1 is SGHRS and CDR2 YFSETQ.

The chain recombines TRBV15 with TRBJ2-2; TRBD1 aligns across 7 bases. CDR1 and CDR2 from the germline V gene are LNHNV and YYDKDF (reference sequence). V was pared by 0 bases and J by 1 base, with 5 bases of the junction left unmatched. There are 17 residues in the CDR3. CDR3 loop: CATSRDTGALNTGELFF. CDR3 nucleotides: TGTGCCACCAGCAGAGACACAGGGGCCCTGAACACCGGGGAGCTGTTTTTT.

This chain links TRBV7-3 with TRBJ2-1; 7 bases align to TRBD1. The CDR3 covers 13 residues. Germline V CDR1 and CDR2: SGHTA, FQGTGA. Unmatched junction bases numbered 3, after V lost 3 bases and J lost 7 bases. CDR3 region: CASSFDRDNEQFF. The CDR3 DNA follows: TGTGCCAGCAGCTTCGACAGGGATAATGAGCAGTTCTTC.

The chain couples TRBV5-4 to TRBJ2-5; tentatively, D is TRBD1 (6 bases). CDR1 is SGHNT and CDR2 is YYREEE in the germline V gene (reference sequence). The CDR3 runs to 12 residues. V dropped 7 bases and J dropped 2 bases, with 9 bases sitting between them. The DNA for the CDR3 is TGTGCCAGCCGGACAGATCAAGAGACCCAGTACTTC. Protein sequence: CASRTDQETQYF.